Described below is a single T cell receptor beta chain sequence and its context. No cognate antigen has been identified for it. Per-base qualities were not stored, and no clone one base away is much larger. The sample belongs to a study of brain metastases from non-small cell lung cancer (dated by TCRdb to between 2019 and 2020). Study-level background: In non-small-cell lung cancer patients, the researchers characterized the immune microenvironment of brain metastases and primary tumors that had been resected as matched pairs.

The library relied on the immunoSEQ multiplex PCR assay. T-cell receptor beta chain repertoire sequencing was carried out together with a 770-gene immune expression panel. TCRdb re-hosts the immuneACCESS table, in-frame sequences only. Its copies lack some clones; in the studies checked, an unresolved V gene accounts for under half of them, and the cause for the rest is not known. The sample table contains a few thousand clones; only one count was recorded for around four fifths of them. Roughly 4% of the sample rests with the top ten. From its cysteine to its phenylalanine, the CDR3 spans 13 amino acids. The kept DNA is CDR3 alone, 39 bases in frame from the first base. Relative to germline, V is 3 bases shorter and J is 6 bases shorter, with 12 bases between their ends. The germline V gene (reference sequence) sets CDR1 to GTSNPN and CDR2 to SVGIG. Points the paper makes about the study in general: TCR repertoires were found to be largely shared between paired brain metastases and primary tumors, although sparse T-cell densities were observed in the brain metastases. T-cell clones appeared expanded in about 60% of brain metastases relative to the matched primary tumors. T-cell infiltration was lower in brain metastases than in primary tumors (P < 0.001).

The cohort comprised 35 to 45 patients with surgically resected non-small-cell lung cancer who had both primary tumor and brain metastasis specimens. The tumor specimens used were formalin-fixed, paraffin-embedded tissues taken from archives. The sample consisted of primary lung tumor tissue. In the paper's terms, the cell subset or site label means: primary lung tumor paired with brain metastasis. The TCR was taken from a donor at least 40 years old with non-small cell lung cancer. The rearranged chain carries TRBV30 and TRBJ2-1, with the identity of the D gene unclear. The CDR3: CAWRGPRVNEQFF. The DNA sequence follows: TGTGCCTGGAGAGGGCCCCGGGTCAATGAGCAGTTCTTC. Joined to the reference TRBV30 and TRBJ2-1 proteins, this CDR3 gives the full variable domain: SQTIHQWPATLVQPVGSPLSLECTVEGTSNPNLYWYRQAAGRGLQLLFYSVGIGQISSEVPQNLSASRPQDRQFILSSKKLLLSDSGFYLCAWRGPRVNEQFFGPGTRLTVL.